The clone carrying this T cell receptor beta chain was counted many times. Amplification targeted TCR beta CDR3 regions from RNA transcripts. First-round RT-PCR of the TCR CDR3 relied on the HTBI primer set. Via MiXCR, TCRdb re-called the multiplex PCR reads, giving one row per CDR3 protein. The sample lists fewer than 900,000 distinct CDR3 sequences, 18% occurring once. The data stem from a study of T cells in Graves' hyperthyroidism and ophthalmopathy. Between the trimmed V and J ends, which lost 6 bases and 1 base, there was a span of 9 bases. The CDR3 is 13 amino acids. Looked up from germline, CDR1 is SNHLY and CDR2 is FYNNEI.

Sequencing was carried out using blood. The receptor comes from a woman between 45 and 65 years old with Graves' hyperthyroidism that later progressed to Graves' ophthalmopathy. The chain recombines TRBV2 with TRBJ1-1, with D unresolved. The CDR3 region has the DNA TGTGCCAGCAGGGCGGAGTGGAACACTGAAGCTTTCTTT. Encoded protein: CASRAEWNTEAFF. Full variable domain (missing parts from reference TRBV2 and TRBJ1-1): EPEVTQTPSHQVTQMGQEVILRCVPISNHLYFYWYRQILGQKVEFLVSFYNNEISEKSEIFDDQFSVERPDGSNFTLKIRSTKLEDSAMYFCASRAEWNTEAFFGQGTRLTVV.